These 17 T cell receptor beta chains were all obtained from the same sample, sequenced in a study of graft-versus-host responses after intestinal transplantation. Clones were sequenced by immunoSEQ multiplex PCR, and TCRdb holds only the in-frame ones, with some missing. The sample yields 130,000 or so clones, around 90% seen once. Antigens of these TCRs are unknown. The sample was unstimulated CD4+ T cells sorted from spleen or lymph node cells, taken before intestinal transplant. These TCRs come from a human donor who received an intestinal transplant.

This clone has just one count. V usage is TRBV7-3 and J usage is TRBJ2-1; TRBD2 matches 11 bases. The CDR3 has 18 amino acids. Germline V gives CDR1 SGHTA, CDR2 FQGTGA. The ends lost 4 bases at V and 3 bases at J; junction bases unmatched: 11. CDR3 in amino acids: CASSSVPTSGILYNEQFF. CDR3 nucleotides: TGTGCCAGCAGCTCGGTCCCGACTAGCGGGATCCTCTACAATGAGCAGTTCTTC.

This clone appeared a single time. The rearrangement joins TRBV4-1 to TRBJ2-1; D uncertain. The germline V and J ends were trimmed by 4 bases and 8 bases, with 12 bases remaining between them. This CDR3 has 13 residues. From germline, CDR1 is MGHRA and CDR2 YSYEKL. CDR3 sequence (DNA): TGCGCCAGCAGCCTGCACCGTACGTATGAGCAGTTCTTC. Its translation: CASSLHRTYEQFF.

The chain recombines TRBV7-9 with TRBJ2-7; D unclear. The CDR3 runs 13 residues. V lost 5 bases to trimming and J lost 2 bases, with 10 bases between them. In germline, CDR1 is SEHNR, CDR2 FQNEAQ (reference sequence). CDR3 region: CASSNLAAYEQYF. The DNA of the CDR3 is TGTGCCAGCAGCAACCTTGCGGCCTACGAGCAGTACTTC.

This sequence joins TRBV6-1 and TRBJ1-1; D is undetermined. Germline assignment: CDR1 MNHNS and CDR2 SASEGT. V was cut by 8 bases and J by 10 bases, with 14 bases left in between. The CDR3 extends over 11 amino acids. The CDR3: CASHPSRVAFF. CDR3 DNA sequence: TGTGCCAGCCACCCTTCAAGGGTAGCTTTCTTT.

This clone was seen a handful of times. The V and J genes are TRBV6-5 and TRBJ2-5; tentative D call: TRBD2 (6 bases). CDR1 is MNHEY and CDR2 is SVGAGI in the germline V gene. The CDR3 extends over 11 amino acids. V was shortened by 4 bases and J by 7 bases, with 7 bases between the two germline ends. The CDR3 region has the DNA TGTGCCAGCAGTTTCGGGGGGACCCAGTACTTC. Protein product: CASSFGGTQYF.

V usage is TRBV11-1 and J usage is TRBJ2-1; 7 nucleotides align to TRBD2. V lost 8 bases and J lost 9; bases outside the gene matches: 10. CDR3 length: 13 residues. Per germline, CDR1 SGHAT and CDR2 FQDESV (reference sequence). This chain's CDR3 is CASQSGTTLEQFF. CDR3 nucleotide sequence: TGTGCCAGCCAGAGCGGGACGACACTTGAGCAGTTCTTC.

CDR3 sequence reads: CAISGEDGQGPYNEQFF. CDR3 sequence (DNA): TGTGCCATCAGTGGGGAAGATGGGCAGGGCCCCTACAATGAGCAGTTCTTC. The chain has TRBV10-3 and TRBJ2-1, with D possibly being TRBD1 (5 bases). The CDR3 consists of 17 residues. Germline V gives CDR1 ENHRY, CDR2 SYGVKD. V was cut by 4 bases and J by 2 bases, with 18 bases left in between.

This clone was seen just once. The V gene is TRBV2, the J gene TRBJ2-1; 10 nucleotides agree with TRBD2. The CDR3 has 13 amino acids. Germline V gene sequence: CDR1 SNHLY, CDR2 FYNNEI. Trimming at V came to 5 bases and at J to 7 bases, leaving 2 bases not matched to a gene. The CDR3 is CASSLAGVNEQFF. The DNA for the CDR3 is TGTGCCAGCAGTCTAGCGGGAGTGAATGAGCAGTTCTTC.

The V gene is TRBV9, the J gene TRBJ1-2; D gene uncertain. Germline values: CDR1 SGDLS, CDR2 YYNGEE. The CDR3 is made up of 17 amino acids. V lost 0 bases and J lost 3, with 18 bases in between. The CDR3 DNA follows: TGTGCCAGCAGCGTAGACCCTAATTACGGGCGAGACTATGGCTACACCTTC. Its translation: CASSVDPNYGRDYGYTF.

The chain recombines TRBV5-1 with TRBJ2-5; 7 bases agree with TRBD2. Per germline, CDR1 SGHRS and CDR2 YFSETQ. The length of the CDR3 is 15 residues. The V gene end was trimmed by 0 bases and the J gene end by 1 base; junction bases not matched to a gene: 3. This chain's CDR3 is CASSLGTRVQETQYF. As DNA, the CDR3 is TGCGCCAGCAGCTTGGGGACTAGAGTCCAAGAGACCCAGTACTTC.

The chain recombines TRBV7-2 with TRBJ1-5; possibly TRBD1 for D (6 bases). The germline gives CDR1 SGHTA, CDR2 FQGNSA. CDR3 length equals 16 residues. Between the trimmed V and J ends, which lost 4 bases and 0 bases, there was a span of 13 bases. CDR3 DNA: TGTGCCAGCAGCTCGCGGGACATTTTTAGCAATCAGCCCCAGCATTTT. This codes for CASSSRDIFSNQPQHF. The full variable domain, with the rest looked up from reference TRBV7-2 and TRBJ1-5, is GAGVSQSPSNKVTEKGKDVELRCDPISGHTALYWYRQSLGQGLEFLIYFQGNSAPDKSGLPSDRFSAERTGGSVSTLTIQRTQQEDSAVYLCASSSRDIFSNQPQHFGDGTRLSIL.

The V call is TRBV7-2, the J call TRBJ2-7; TRBD2 is a possible D gene (6 bases). Deletions cut 1 base from V and 0 bases from J, with 7 bases between. The CDR3 totals 14 residues. Germline CDR1 SGHTA, CDR2 FQGNSA. The CDR3 bases are TGTGCCAGCAGCTTAGTGACTAGCTCCTACGAGCAGTACTTC. This sequence encodes CASSLVTSSYEQYF.

The rearrangement uses TRBV7-2 and TRBJ1-1; D is possibly TRBD1 (6 bases). This CDR3 has 14 amino acids. CDR1 is SGHTA, CDR2 FQGNSA, per germline. The V end lost 5 bases, the J end lost 2 bases, and 12 bases lay between the germline ends. In DNA, the CDR3 is TGTGCCAGCAGCGAACAGGGCCTAAACACTGAAGCTTTCTTT. Translating gives CASSEQGLNTEAFF.

The V call is TRBV19, the J call TRBJ1-4, with D unclear. V was cut by 6 bases and J by 0 bases, with 11 bases left in between. CDR3 length: 15 residues. Germline CDR1 reads LNHDA; CDR2 reads SQIVND (reference sequence). CDR3 in DNA: TGTGCCAGTAGCCTCCGGACGACAACTAATGAAAAACTGTTTTTT. This translates into CASSLRTTTNEKLFF. Looking up the rest from reference TRBV19 and TRBJ1-4 gives the full variable domain: DGGITQSPKYLFRKEGQNVTLSCEQNLNHDAMYWYRQDPGQGLRLIYYSQIVNDFQKGDIAEGYSVSREKKESFPLTVTSAQKNPTAFYLCASSLRTTTNEKLFFGSGTQLSVL.

The CDR3 here is CASRSVPYEQYF. DNA for the CDR3: TGTGCCAGCAGATCCGTTCCCTACGAGCAGTACTTC. The chain has TRBV2 and TRBJ2-7, with D uncertain. Germline V gene sequence: CDR1 SNHLY, CDR2 FYNNEI. Trimming cost V 6 bases and J 2 bases, with 8 bases left between them. The CDR3 covers 12 residues.

The chain joins TRBV1 to TRBJ2-5; TRBD2 reflects the table's D call only, with no check against the DNA. TRBJ2-7 matches the DNA end more closely, so the J call is doubtful. TRBV1 constitutes a pseudogene. The length of the CDR3 is 16 residues. CDR3 in amino acids: CTSSQGLAGPSYEQYF. CDR3 DNA: TGCACCAGCAGCCAAGGACTAGCGGGACCCTCCTACGAGCAGTACTTC.

This chain uses TRBV11-2 with TRBJ2-3; no clear D. This CDR3 contains 16 residues. With 0 bases removed from V and 2 bases from J, the gap between germline ends came to 12 bases. Germline V gene data show CDR1 as SGHAT and CDR2 as FQNNGV. Here the CDR3 reads CASSLDIGIATDTQYF. CDR3 DNA: TGTGCCAGCAGCTTAGATATAGGAATAGCCACAGATACGCAGTATTTT.